This TCR beta chain was obtained from a study of T cell changes during pregnancy in multiple sclerosis. Measured with immunoSEQ multiplex PCR; TCRdb has only the in-frame clones, and not every one. The repertoire includes about 100,000 clones, about 90% of them detected once, and about 0.78% sits in the top ten. CDR3 size: 17 residues. The germline CDR1 and CDR2 sequences are LNHDA and SQIVND (reference sequence). V shed 1 base, J shed 2 bases, and the junction held 5 bases outside the gene matches. The receptor's source is a female donor in good health, enrolled as a control in a pregnancy study. The chain has TRBV19 and TRBJ1-3; TRBD1 aligns across 10 bases. The specimen was peripheral blood, collected in the third trimester of pregnancy. The DNA of the CDR3 is TGTGCCAGTAGTATAGGCACCGGGACAGGGGCTGGAAACACCATATATTTT. Translation: CASSIGTGTGAGNTIYF. Combining the CDR3 with reference TRBV19 and TRBJ1-3 gives the whole variable domain DGGITQSPKYLFRKEGQNVTLSCEQNLNHDAMYWYRQDPGQGLRLIYYSQIVNDFQKGDIAEGYSVSREKKESFPLTVTSAQKNPTAFYLCASSIGTGTGAGNTIYFGEGSWLTVV.